The 27 T cell receptor beta chains below were found in one sample sequenced in a study of tumor-infiltrating lymphocytes in primary liver carcinoma. The input was around 530 ng total RNA; TCR beta cDNA was made from it with a constant-region primer. Three nested multiplex PCR rounds of slightly modified ARM-PCR generated TCR beta libraries. The first two PCR rounds used TRBV1-TRBV30 primers with a Cbeta primer, nine to ten cycles each. TCRdb redid the calling of the multiplex PCR reads with MiXCR, one entry per CDR3 protein. The table has some 100,000 distinct CDR3 sequences, 55% to 80% seen once. Starting material for RNA and DNA co-extraction consisted of about 20-33 mg of unsorted bulk tissue. Sequencing was done on a sample of liver tumor tissue from sampling region 2. Subset denoted: tumor region T2, inferior pole. The receptors originated from a woman aged 55-69 years with primary liver carcinoma and hepatitis B virus infection.

The chain uses TRBV12-3 or TRBV12-4 and TRBJ2-3; 9 bases are shared with TRBD2. The CDR3 has 15 amino acids. The trim removed 4 bases at V and 5 bases at J, leaving 7 bases unmatched. In nucleotides, the CDR3 is TGTGCCAGCAGTTCTGGGGGACTAGCCATAGATACGCAGTATTTT. Translated, it gives CASSSGGLAIDTQYF.

This clonotype has a handful of counts. A read error may explain this, as a much larger clone is one base away. The chain links TRBV12-5 to TRBJ2-5; TRBD2 might be the D (5 bases). Germline loops: CDR1 LGHNT, CDR2 FRNRAP. This CDR3 contains 15 residues. As DNA, the CDR3 is TGTGTTAGTGGCCTCCCCGCCCGGCGGGAAGAGACCCAGTACTTC. This sequence encodes CVSGLPARREETQYF.

The sample holds a few counts of this clonotype. The rearrangement joins TRBV28 to TRBJ2-7; D possibly uses TRBD1 or TRBD2 (5 bases each). This CDR3 has 14 residues. Germline V gives CDR1 MDHEN, CDR2 SYDVKM. V lost 7 bases and J lost 3, with 16 bases in between. CDR3 nucleotide sequence: TGTGCCAGCAATAATCCGGGACGGCGCTACGAGCAGTACTTC. It is translated as CASNNPGRRYEQYF. Variable domain in full (rest from reference TRBV28 and TRBJ2-7): DVKVTQSSRYLVKRTGEKVFLECVQDMDHENMFWYRQDPGLGLRLIYFSYDVKMKEKGDIPEGYSVSREKKERFSLILESASTNQTSMYLCASNNPGRRYEQYFGPGTRLTVT.

About this clonotype: The junction departs from the called germline gene at one end, perhaps through a read error. The chain is built from TRBV11-2 and TRBJ2-5; perhaps TRBD1 as D (6 bases). This CDR3 has 16 amino acids. Germline V gene data show CDR1 as SGHAT and CDR2 as FQNNGV. The CDR3, as DNA: TGTACCAGCAGCCGCCGGTGGACAGACCTGCGCGAGACCCAGTACTTT. Its translation is CTSSRRWTDLRETQYF.

On this clonotype itself: Sequence at one end of the junction differs from germline and may be a read error. The chain employs TRBV10-3 and TRBJ2-1, with 9 positions matching TRBD2. CDR3 size: 19 residues. CDR1 and CDR2 (germline): ENHRY, SYGVKD. CDR3 sequence (DNA): TGTGTCACCAGTGAGTCGACTACACCTAGAAGCGGGAGGATGAATGGGCAGTTCTTC. Protein product: CVTSESTTPRSGRMNGQFF.

Points on this clonotype: One end of the junction does not line up with germline, which may come from a read error. The chain is built from TRBV29-1 and TRBJ1-4; D perhaps matches TRBD1 (5 bases). The CDR3 is 13 residues long. Per the germline V gene, CDR1 is SQVTM and CDR2 is ANQGSEA. CDR3 in DNA: TGCAACGGTATGACAGTGGGTAATGGAAAACTGTTTTTT. Its protein is CNGMTVGNGKLFF.

Written as DNA, the CDR3 is TGTGCCAGCAGGCATACTAGCGGATCAGATACGCAGTATTTT. Its translation: CASRHTSGSDTQYF. The chain couples TRBV5-4 to TRBJ2-3, with 8 bases lining up with TRBD2. V lost 5 bases, J lost 4 bases, and 6 bases stayed unmatched. Germline lookup yields CDR1 SGHNT and CDR2 YYREEE (reference sequence). The CDR3 sequence is 14 residues long. Full variable domain (outside the CDR3, taken from reference TRBV5-4 and TRBJ2-3): ETGVTQSPTHLIKTRGQQVTLRCSSQSGHNTVSWYQQALGQGPQFIFQYYREEENGRGNFPPRFSGLQFPNYSSELNVNALELDDSALYLCASRHTSGSDTQYFGPGTRLTVL.

In the case of this clonotype: The CDR3 carries no conserved terminal phenylalanine or tryptophan, so it likely arises from a read error. V gene TRBV29-1 combines with J gene TRBJ1-1, with D unclear. Germline V gene sequence: CDR1 SQVTM, CDR2 ANQGSEA. Between the trimmed V and J ends, which lost 4 bases and 7 bases, there was a span of 13 bases. The CDR3 consists of 12 residues. CDR3 in amino acids: CSVGGKGIEAFS. DNA of the CDR3: TGCAGCGTTGGTGGGAAGGGCATTGAAGCTTTCTCT.

The chain carries TRBV29-1 and TRBJ2-1; TRBD1 agrees at 7 bases. Germline CDR1 and CDR2: SQVTM and ANQGSEA. The CDR3 sequence is 15 residues long. V lost 8 bases to trimming and J lost 6 bases; unmatched junction nucleotides: 16. The CDR3 region is CSIGRGISGCNEQFF. The CDR3 DNA is TGCAGCATTGGCAGGGGGATATCGGGCTGCAATGAGCAGTTCTTC.

The chain employs TRBV11-2 and TRBJ2-1, with TRBD2 identical over 10 bases. J lost 13 bases, V lost 5 bases, and 17 bases had no gene match. Germline values: CDR1 SGHAT, CDR2 FQNNGV. The CDR3 runs to 16 residues. In DNA, the CDR3 is TGTGCCAGCAGCCGGTGGACTAGCGGATTAGAAAATGTACAGTTCTTC. This sequence encodes CASSRWTSGLENVQFF.

There are a few counts of this clonotype. The CDR3 end shows no conserved phenylalanine or tryptophan, and so a read error is likely. V and J are TRBV5-1 and TRBJ2-5, with TRBD2 matching over 11 bases. Germline values: CDR1 SGHRS, CDR2 YFSETQ. This CDR3 comprises 17 residues. Trimming took 0 bases from V and 3 from J; bases not matched to a gene: 7. The CDR3 sequence is CASSLGLVLAGEETQYL. The CDR3 bases are TGCGCCAGCAGCTTGGGACTCGTACTAGCGGGAGAAGAGACCCAGTACTTA.

Worth noting for this clonotype: This sequence may be a read error, since a much larger clone differs from it by one base. The chain has TRBV5-4 and TRBJ2-3; 9 nucleotides match TRBD2. The CDR3 runs to 17 residues. V lost 0 bases to trimming and J lost 2 bases; unmatched junction nucleotides: 7. CDR1 is SGHNT, CDR2 YYREEE, per germline (reference sequence). The CDR3 here is CASSLGGIAGDTDTQYF. The CDR3 DNA sequence: TGTGCCAGCAGCTTGGGGGGTATAGCGGGAGACACAGATACGCAGTATTTT.

With regard to this clonotype: The junction differs from germline at one of its ends, possibly a read error. The chain combines TRBV10-3 with TRBJ2-7, with D possibly being TRBD1 (6 bases). Germline CDR1 ENHRY, CDR2 SYGVKD. The CDR3 covers 13 residues. CDR3 protein: CVISDGTGNEQYF. CDR3 nucleotide sequence: TGTGTCATCAGTGATGGAACAGGGAACGAACAGTACTTC.

Remarks on this clonotype: This may stem from a read error, because a much larger clone lies one nucleotide away. The chain couples TRBV5-1 to TRBJ2-7, with 8 bases fitting TRBD1. The J segment lost 12 bases and the V segment lost 6 bases, leaving 11 bases of the junction unmatched. There are 12 residues in the CDR3. The V gene's germline CDR1 is SGHRS and CDR2 YFSETQ. CDR3 bases: TGCGCCAGCAACTTCGACAGGGGCCACTCGTACTTC. It translates to CASNFDRGHSYF.

The CDR3 coding sequence is TGTGCCAGCAGCCCACCCGGGACAGGGGTTCCAGATAGACAGTATTTT. Translation: CASSPPGTGVPDRQYF. The chain carries TRBV7-8 and TRBJ2-3; 10 nucleotides line up with TRBD1. J was trimmed by 12 bases and V by 5 bases; bases with no gene match: 17. The V gene's germline CDR1 is SGHVS and CDR2 FQNEAQ. The CDR3 length is 16 residues.

In this sample, this clonotype is medium-sized (0.01 to 0.1%). The J gene is TRBJ2-1, the V gene TRBV11-3; D remains ambiguous. The CDR3 contains 16 residues. V dropped 0 bases and J dropped 0 bases, with 9 bases sitting between them. Looked up from germline, CDR1 is SGHNT and CDR2 is YENEEA. CDR3 in DNA: TGTGCCAGCAGCTTAGACCCCAGGAGCTCCTACAATGAGCAGTTCTTC. As protein: CASSLDPRSSYNEQFF.

For this clonotype: Given the absence of the conserved phenylalanine or tryptophan at the CDR3 end, a read error is likely. The chain links TRBV30 to TRBJ1-5, with D possibly being TRBD1 (5 bases). The CDR3 contains 15 residues. The germline V gene encodes CDR1 GTSNPN and CDR2 SVGIG (reference sequence). Trimming pared 4 bases from V and 7 bases from J, leaving 20 bases between. The CDR3 spells CAWKLSGPKPQPQHL. The CDR3 nucleotides are TGTGCCTGGAAGCTGTCGGGACCAAAACCCCAGCCCCAGCATCTT.

The gene calls are TRBV6-1 and TRBJ2-1, with a tentative D call TRBD1 (6 bases). This CDR3 is 16 amino acids long. V shed 8 bases and J shed 9 bases, with 26 bases lying between them. Germline loops: CDR1 MNHNS, CDR2 SASEGT. The chain's CDR3 is CASYLIGIGGLGEQFF. The CDR3 DNA reads as TGTGCCAGCTACCTCATCGGGATAGGGGGTTTAGGTGAGCAGTTCTTC.

The gene calls are TRBV11-3 and TRBJ2-7; 11 nucleotides match TRBD1. From germline, CDR1 is SGHNT and CDR2 YENEEA. The length of the CDR3 is 14 residues. Trimming at V came to 1 base and at J to 11 bases, leaving 7 bases not matched to a gene. CDR3 bases: TGTGCCAGCAGCTTAGGGACAGGGGGCTCCCTCGAGTACTTC. It encodes CASSLGTGGSLEYF. Full variable domain (outside the CDR3, taken from reference TRBV11-3 and TRBJ2-7): EAGVVQSPRYKIIEKKQPVAFWCNPISGHNTLYWYLQNLGQGPELLIRYENEEAVDDSQLPKDRFSAERLKGVDSTLKIQPAELGDSAVYLCASSLGTGGSLEYFGPGTRLTVT.

In the case of this clonotype: This is likely a read error, given that the CDR3 carries no conserved phenylalanine or tryptophan at its end. The gene calls are TRBV10-3 and TRBJ1-6; 7 nucleotides line up with TRBD1. Germline V CDR1 and CDR2: ENHRY, SYGVKD. This CDR3 has 14 amino acids. The CDR3 sequence: CAISTGDITSPLHL. As DNA, the CDR3 is TGTGCTATCAGTACAGGGGATATAACTTCACCCCTCCACTTA.

About this clonotype itself: Mismatch with germline at one junction end may stem from a read error. This chain's CDR3 is CDSSRKLAGGPGGEQSF. The CDR3 DNA is TGTGACAGCAGCAGGAAACTAGCGGGAGGGCCGGGGGGTGAGCAGTCCTTC. The chain recombines TRBV11-2 with TRBJ2-1; 13 bases are a match to TRBD2. Germline V lookup: CDR1 SGHAT, CDR2 FQNNGV. This CDR3 is built from 17 residues.

About this clonotype itself: This CDR3 fails to terminate in the conserved phenylalanine or tryptophan, so it likely reflects a read error. This chain connects TRBV12-3 or TRBV12-4 to TRBJ2-3, with 7 nucleotides matching TRBD2. CDR3 length equals 20 residues. J was trimmed by 5 bases and V by 0 bases; bases with no gene match: 20. In nucleotides, the CDR3 is TGTGCCAGCAGTTTAGCGAGTCAGAATGAGCGGGCCACGGGGGGAGATACGCAGTATCTT. Residues: CASSLASQNERATGGDTQYL.

The chain uses TRBV12-3 or TRBV12-4 and TRBJ2-5, with D maybe TRBD1 (6 bases). This CDR3 contains 16 residues. Between the trimmed V and J ends, which lost 8 bases and 2 bases, there was a span of 21 bases. CDR3 in amino acids: CASGTRDTAAQETQYF. CDR3 bases: TGTGCCAGCGGTACTCGGGACACGGCGGCTCAAGAGACCCAGTACTTC.

A note on this clonotype: At one of its ends the junction is not consistent with the germline gene, which may arise from a read error. This chain uses TRBV11-1 with TRBJ1-3, with D possibly being TRBD1 (6 bases). This CDR3 spans 18 amino acids. Germline V gene data show CDR1 as SGHAT and CDR2 as FQDESV (reference sequence). The DNA of the CDR3 is TGTGCCAGCAGCTTCAACCCATCGCCAGGGGACTCTAGAAACAACATATATTTT. This sequence encodes CASSFNPSPGDSRNNIYF.

The gene calls are TRBV6-5 and TRBJ2-3; weak D call: TRBD2 (5 bases). The CDR3 has 18 amino acids. V was trimmed by 4 bases and J by 0 bases, leaving 20 bases between them. Germline CDR1 and CDR2: MNHEY and SVGAGI. CDR3 amino acids: CASSSSRAGGLSTDTQYF. In nucleotides, the CDR3 is TGTGCCAGCAGTTCCTCTCGTGCTGGAGGCCTCAGCACAGATACGCAGTATTTT.

A remark on this clonotype: Since no conserved phenylalanine or tryptophan closes the CDR3, a read error is the likely cause. The chain couples TRBV5-6 to TRBJ2-1, with 8 bases that match TRBD2. This CDR3 is built from 16 residues. Per the germline V gene, CDR1 is SGHDT and CDR2 is YYEEEE. The CDR3 here is CTSSDRSGSSYNEQFL. The CDR3 region has the DNA TGTACCAGCAGCGACCGAAGCGGGAGCTCCTACAATGAGCAGTTCCTC.

This clonotype was seen many times. The V gene is TRBV10-2, the J gene TRBJ2-7; D is uncertain. The CDR3 totals 14 residues. Germline V lookup: CDR1 WSHSY, CDR2 SAAADI. With 1 base removed from V and 3 bases from J, the gap between germline ends came to 10 bases. The CDR3 DNA follows: TGCGCCAGCAGTGAGTTTAACTACGTCTACGAGCAGTACTTC. It encodes CASSEFNYVYEQYF.